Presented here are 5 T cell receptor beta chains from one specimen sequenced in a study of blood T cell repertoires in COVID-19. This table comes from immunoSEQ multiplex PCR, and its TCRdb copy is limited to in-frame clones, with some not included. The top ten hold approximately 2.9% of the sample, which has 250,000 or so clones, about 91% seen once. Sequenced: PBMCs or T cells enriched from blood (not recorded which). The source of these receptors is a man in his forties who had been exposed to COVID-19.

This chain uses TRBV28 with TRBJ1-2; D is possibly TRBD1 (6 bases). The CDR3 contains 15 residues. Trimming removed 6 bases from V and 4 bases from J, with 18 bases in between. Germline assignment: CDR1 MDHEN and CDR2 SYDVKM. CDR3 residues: CASRALGQPPYGYTF. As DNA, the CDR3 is TGTGCCAGCAGAGCCCTGGGACAACCTCCCTATGGCTACACCTTC.

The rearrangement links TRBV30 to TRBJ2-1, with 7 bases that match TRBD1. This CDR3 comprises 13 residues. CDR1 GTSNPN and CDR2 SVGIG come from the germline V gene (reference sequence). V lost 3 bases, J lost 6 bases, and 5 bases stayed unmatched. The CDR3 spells CAWSLDRANEQFF. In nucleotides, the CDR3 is TGTGCCTGGAGCCTAGACAGGGCCAATGAGCAGTTCTTC.

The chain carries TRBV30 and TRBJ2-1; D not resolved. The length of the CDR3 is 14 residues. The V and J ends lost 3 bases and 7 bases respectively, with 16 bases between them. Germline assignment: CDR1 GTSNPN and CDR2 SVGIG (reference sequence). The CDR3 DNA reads TGTGCCTGGAGAAGATTTACTACTTCGAATGAGCAGTTCTTC. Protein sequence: CAWRRFTTSNEQFF.

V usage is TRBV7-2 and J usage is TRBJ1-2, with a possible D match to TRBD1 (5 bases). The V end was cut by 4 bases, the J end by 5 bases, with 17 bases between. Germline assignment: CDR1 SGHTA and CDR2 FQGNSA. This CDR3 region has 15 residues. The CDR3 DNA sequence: TGTGCCAGCAGCTCTACGCGACAGCCTCTATATGGCTACACCTTC. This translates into CASSSTRQPLYGYTF.

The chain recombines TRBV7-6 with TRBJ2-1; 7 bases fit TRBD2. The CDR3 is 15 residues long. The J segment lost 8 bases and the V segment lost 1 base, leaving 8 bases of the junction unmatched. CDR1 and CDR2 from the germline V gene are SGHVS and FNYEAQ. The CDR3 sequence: CASSLEVAGVHEQFF. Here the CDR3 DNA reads TGTGCCAGCAGCTTAGAGGTCGCGGGAGTTCATGAGCAGTTCTTC.